One and the same sample provided the 18 T cell receptor beta chains below, sequenced in a study of blood T cell repertoires in COVID-19. Sequenced by immunoSEQ multiplex PCR; TCRdb stores in-frame clones only, minus some. The sample lists about 200,000 clones; 65% to 90% were seen once. The sequencing sample was made of PBMCs or T cells enriched from blood (not recorded which). Receptors were obtained from a woman aged 25-40 years who had been exposed to COVID-19.

The genes are TRBV2 and TRBJ2-7; 8 bases map to TRBD1. CDR3 length equals 15 residues. From germline, CDR1 is SNHLY and CDR2 FYNNEI. V was clipped by 6 bases and J by 0 bases; unmatched bases: 7. CDR3 sequence: CASSAQGASSYEQYF. The CDR3 DNA reads as TGTGCCAGCAGCGCCCAGGGGGCTAGCTCCTACGAGCAGTACTTC.

The chain recombines TRBV6-5 with TRBJ1-2, with D possibly matching TRBD1 (5 bases). Germline assignment: CDR1 MNHEY and CDR2 SVGAGI. V lost 0 bases and J lost 2, with 10 bases in between. The CDR3 has 15 amino acids. The chain's CDR3 is CASSYSRQGNYGYTF. CDR3 in DNA: TGTGCCAGCAGTTACTCGAGGCAGGGAAACTATGGCTACACCTTC.

This sequence joins TRBV7-9 and TRBJ2-3, with 9 bases identical to TRBD1. V dropped 5 bases and J dropped 3; count of bases not matched to a gene: 9. CDR1 is SEHNR and CDR2 is FQNEAQ in the germline V gene (reference sequence). CDR3 length equals 16 residues. CDR3 protein: CASSRFGGQGTDTQYF. For the CDR3, the DNA is TGTGCCAGCAGCCGCTTCGGGGGACAGGGAACAGATACGCAGTATTTT. The whole variable domain, filled in from reference TRBV7-9 and TRBJ2-3, reads DTGVSQNPRHKITKRGQNVTFRCDPISEHNRLYWYRQTLGQGPEFLTYFQNEAQLEKSRLLSDRFSAERPKGSFSTLEIQRTEQGDSAMYLCASSRFGGQGTDTQYFGPGTRLTVL.

The chain employs TRBV27 and TRBJ1-6; D might be TRBD1 (5 bases). This CDR3 comprises 14 residues. CDR1 is MNHEY and CDR2 is SMNVEV in the germline V gene (reference sequence). Trimming removed 4 bases at V and 6 bases at J, with 10 bases between. CDR3 in DNA: TGTGCCAGCAGTTGGGCAGGGATTAATTCACCCCTCCACTTT. It codes for CASSWAGINSPLHF.

This clone came up a few times. V usage is TRBV9 and J usage is TRBJ2-1, with 7 bases fitting TRBD2. The length of the CDR3 is 15 residues. The ends lost 1 base at V and 2 bases at J; junction bases unmatched: 3. Germline V gives CDR1 SGDLS, CDR2 YYNGEE. In nucleotides, the CDR3 is TGTGCCAGCAGCGTACGGGGGGAAACCTACAATGAGCAGTTCTTC. As protein: CASSVRGETYNEQFF.

In this sample, this clone turned up once. The chain couples TRBV19 to TRBJ1-2; D gene unclear. CDR3 length: 14 residues. Trimming pared 6 bases from V and 0 bases from J, leaving 11 bases between. Per germline, CDR1 LNHDA and CDR2 SQIVND (reference sequence). The CDR3 loop is CASRSRGANYGYTF. CDR3 sequence (DNA): TGTGCCAGTAGGAGCCGTGGAGCTAACTATGGCTACACCTTC.

The chain combines TRBV12-3 or TRBV12-4 with TRBJ1-2; no reliable D call. The CDR3 sequence is 11 residues long. V lost 2 bases, J lost 13 bases, and 11 bases lay in between. In nucleotides, the CDR3 is TGTGCCAGCAGTTTAACCGGGAGCACCACCTTC. Translating gives CASSLTGSTTF.

The chain uses TRBV7-2 and TRBJ2-1; 12 bases align to TRBD1. Unmatched junction bases numbered 12, after V lost 5 bases and J lost 7 bases. This CDR3 comprises 17 residues. In germline, CDR1 is SGHTA, CDR2 FQGNSA. As DNA, the CDR3 is TGTGCCAGCAGCAAGAGCTCCGGGACAGGGGGCCTTAATGAGCAGTTCTTC. It translates to CASSKSSGTGGLNEQFF.

This chain links TRBV2 with TRBJ1-2; 11 bases match TRBD1. The V gene end was trimmed by 6 bases and the J gene end by 4 bases; junction bases not matched to a gene: 7. This CDR3 is 15 amino acids long. Per the germline V gene, CDR1 is SNHLY and CDR2 is FYNNEI. The CDR3: CASRPGTGGAYGYTF. The CDR3, as DNA: TGTGCCAGCAGACCCGGGACAGGGGGGGCCTATGGCTACACCTTC.

This rearrangement joins TRBV2 to TRBJ2-6, with 8 bases aligning to TRBD2. CDR1 is SNHLY and CDR2 is FYNNEI in the germline V gene. The CDR3 runs to 20 residues. The junction had 18 bases not matched to a gene; V was cut back by 8 bases and J by 0 bases. In nucleotides, the CDR3 is TGTGCCAGCCAGCCCCGGAGGGTAGCGGGGAACCCCTCTGGGGCCAACGTCCTGACTTTC. It codes for CASQPRRVAGNPSGANVLTF. Using reference TRBV2 and TRBJ2-6 for the parts outside the CDR3, the full variable domain is EPEVTQTPSHQVTQMGQEVILRCVPISNHLYFYWYRQILGQKVEFLVSFYNNEISEKSEIFDDQFSVERPDGSNFTLKIRSTKLEDSAMYFCASQPRRVAGNPSGANVLTFGAGSRLTVL.

This chain uses TRBV5-1 with TRBJ1-2; D perhaps matches TRBD1 (6 bases). The CDR3 is made up of 15 amino acids. CDR1 is SGHRS, CDR2 YFSETQ, per germline. V was pared by 4 bases and J by 3 bases, with 16 bases between. The CDR3: CASSKGGGADYGYTF. The CDR3 DNA sequence: TGCGCCAGCAGCAAAGGGGGGGGCGCCGACTATGGCTACACCTTC.

This rearrangement joins TRBV29-1 to TRBJ1-2; unclear D gene. Germline V gene lookup returns CDR1 SQVTM and CDR2 ANQGSEA. V was pared by 0 bases and J by 4 bases, with 15 bases between. The CDR3 totals 15 residues. Here the CDR3 reads CSVEDSVTGGYGYTF. The CDR3 DNA reads as TGCAGCGTTGAAGATTCGGTCACGGGAGGCTATGGCTACACCTTC.

The V and J genes are TRBV3-1 (or the pseudogene TRBV3-2) and TRBJ2-7; 8 nucleotides line up with TRBD1. The CDR3 sequence is 18 residues long. V shed 0 bases and J 3 bases; nucleotides not matched to a gene: 13. Germline values: CDR1 LGHDT, CDR2 YNNKEL (reference sequence). DNA of the CDR3: TGTGCCAGCAGCCAAGAGGGACTGGACAGGGCTAGGAACTACGAGCAGTACTTC. Encoded protein: CASSQEGLDRARNYEQYF.

The V call is TRBV6-5, the J call TRBJ2-7, with 8 bases lining up with TRBD2. The V segment lost 5 bases and the J segment 0 bases; nucleotides outside the gene matches: 3. This CDR3 spans 14 amino acids. Germline lookup yields CDR1 MNHEY and CDR2 SVGAGI. The DNA for the CDR3 is TGTGCCAGCAGTACAGGGACTAGCTCCTACGAGCAGTACTTC. Translation: CASSTGTSSYEQYF.

The rearrangement links TRBV12-3 or TRBV12-4 to TRBJ1-5, with D hard to call. The CDR3 spans 13 residues. Trimming removed 7 bases from V and 0 bases from J, with 7 bases in between. This chain's CDR3 is CASMEYSNQPQHF. The CDR3 DNA is TGTGCCAGCATGGAGTATAGCAATCAGCCCCAGCATTTT.

This chain links TRBV7-9 with TRBJ2-5; tentatively, D is TRBD2 (7 bases). Germline CDR1 SEHNR, CDR2 FQNEAQ (reference sequence). The V and J ends lost 1 base and 5 bases respectively, with 26 bases between them. The CDR3 is made up of 19 amino acids. CDR3 region: CASSLDEEGRGAGRETQYF. The CDR3 nucleotides are TGTGCCAGCAGCTTAGATGAGGAGGGCCGGGGGGCCGGTCGGGAGACCCAGTACTTC.

This chain connects TRBV28 to TRBJ1-4; a weak D match, TRBD1 (5 bases). The CDR3 consists of 12 residues. CDR1 is MDHEN, CDR2 SYDVKM, per germline. V lost 7 bases, J lost 9 bases, and 12 bases lay in between. CDR3 sequence: CASTVAGKKLFF. Here the CDR3 DNA reads TGTGCCAGCACCGTCGCAGGGAAAAAACTGTTTTTT.

The chain has TRBV6-5 and TRBJ2-4; 7 bases match TRBD2. Germline CDR1 and CDR2: MNHEY and SVGAGI. This CDR3 region has 16 residues. V lost 4 bases to trimming and J lost 3 bases; unmatched junction nucleotides: 9. CDR3 in DNA: TGTGCCAGCAGTTCCTCCGGGGGGACCATCAAAAACATTCAGTACTTC. It codes for CASSSSGGTIKNIQYF.